This T cell receptor (beta chain) was recovered during a study of shared clonotypes between healthy human individuals. A CD45RA-negative memory subset and a CD45RA+ naive subset were separated from the CD4+ cells. Repertoires were generated with immunoSEQ multiplex PCR, while TCRdb's copy carries only in-frame clones and drops some. The sample shows around 720,000 clones, about three quarters of them seen only once. The CDR3 contains 15 residues. Germline V gene data show CDR1 as SGHNT and CDR2 as YYREEE (reference sequence). J lost 6 bases, V lost 7 bases, and 13 bases had no gene match. This clone was observed a handful of times.

The clonotype comes from a young woman in good health. The chain is built from TRBV5-4 and TRBJ2-1, with 7 bases fitting TRBD2. Sequenced input: memory CD4+ T cells sorted from blood. Subset indicated: CD45RA-negative fraction. The CDR3 protein is CASGPGGVRSNEQFF. The CDR3 DNA sequence: TGTGCCAGCGGACCGGGGGGAGTAAGGTCCAATGAGCAGTTCTTC.